Presented here are 8 T cell receptor beta chains from one specimen sequenced in a study of CD8 T cells in Susac syndrome. When the RNA was reverse transcribed, random hexamers were used with an input of roughly 0.5 to 1 ug. MiXCR was run by TCRdb on the immunoSEQ multiplex PCR reads, yielding one entry per CDR3 protein. The sample has roughly 150,000 distinct CDR3 sequences, around 95% seen once. Sequencing was done on a sample of CD8+ T cells from PBMCs. Receptors were obtained from a human donor with multiple sclerosis.

This clonotype has just one count. The chain uses TRBV29-1 and TRBJ1-1; no firm D call. The germline CDR1 and CDR2 sequences are SQVTM and ANQGSEA. There are 14 residues in the CDR3. V was pared by 5 bases and J by 0 bases, with 13 bases between. DNA of the CDR3: TGCAGCGTTCCCAGTGGGATTATGAACACTGAAGCTTTCTTT. This codes for CSVPSGIMNTEAFF.

This clonotype showed up just once. The chain uses TRBV29-1 and TRBJ1-2; no reliable D call. V was shortened by 6 bases and J by 4 bases, with 15 bases between the two germline ends. Germline loops: CDR1 SQVTM, CDR2 ANQGSEA. This CDR3 comprises 13 residues. This CDR3 is CSVKSAGGYGYTF. The CDR3 DNA is TGCAGCGTGAAGTCGGCCGGAGGCTATGGCTACACCTTC.

This clonotype was counted between two and nine times. The J gene is TRBJ2-6, the V gene TRBV29-1; D unclear. The ends were cut back, 3 bases at V and 4 bases at J, with 4 bases in the middle. Germline V gene lookup returns CDR1 SQVTM and CDR2 ANQGSEA. CDR3 size: 12 residues. The CDR3 spells CSVEAGANVLTF. In DNA form, the CDR3 reads TGCAGCGTTGAGGCGGGGGCCAACGTCCTGACTTTC.

The CDR3 region is CASSIVGGAKNIQYF. The CDR3 coding sequence is TGTGCCAGTAGTATAGTAGGGGGGGCGAAGAACATTCAGTACTTC. The rearrangement uses TRBV19 and TRBJ2-4, with a weak D call TRBD2 (7 bases). V lost 1 base to trimming and J lost 7 bases, with 14 bases between them. The length of the CDR3 is 15 residues. Per germline, CDR1 LNHDA and CDR2 SQIVND (reference sequence).

The genes are TRBV28 and TRBJ1-2, with a possible D match to TRBD1 (5 bases). V lost 3 bases and J 5 bases, leaving 16 bases between the germline ends. The CDR3 runs to 15 residues. CDR1 is MDHEN, CDR2 SYDVKM, per germline. CDR3 nucleotides: TGTGCCAGCAGTTTCCACGGGACCGCTGGGTATGGCTACACCTTC. Its protein is CASSFHGTAGYGYTF.

This chain joins TRBV29-1 and TRBJ1-1, with 7 bases aligning to TRBD1. The CDR3 contains 13 residues. V shed 5 bases, J shed 0 bases, and the junction held 3 bases outside the gene matches. Germline V gives CDR1 SQVTM, CDR2 ANQGSEA. The CDR3 region is CSVPGGMNTEAFF. CDR3 sequence (DNA): TGCAGCGTTCCAGGGGGAATGAACACTGAAGCTTTCTTT.

The chain employs TRBV2 and TRBJ2-7; no clear D gene. Trimming cost V 2 bases and J 5 bases, with 10 bases left between them. Germline V gene lookup returns CDR1 SNHLY and CDR2 FYNNEI. CDR3 length equals 13 residues. CDR3 residues: CASSEPPTDEQYF. The CDR3 region has the DNA TGTGCCAGCAGTGAACCCCCCACAGACGAGCAGTACTTC.

The table lists this clonotype with a count of one. J is TRBJ1-1 and V is TRBV12-5; maybe TRBD1 (6 bases). Trimming stripped 2 bases from V and 7 bases from J, with 14 bases between. Germline V gene lookup returns CDR1 LGHNT and CDR2 FRNRAP. The CDR3 loop spans 14 amino acids. CDR3 sequence (DNA): TGTGCTAGTGGTTTGCCCCGAGGGGGTATTGAAGCTTTCTTT. This sequence encodes CASGLPRGGIEAFF. The full variable domain, completed using reference TRBV12-5 and TRBJ1-1, is DARVTQTPRHKVTEMGQEVTMRCQPILGHNTVFWYRQTMMQGLELLAYFRNRAPLDDSGMPKDRFSAEMPDATLATLKIQPSEPRDSAVYFCASGLPRGGIEAFFGQGTRLTVV.